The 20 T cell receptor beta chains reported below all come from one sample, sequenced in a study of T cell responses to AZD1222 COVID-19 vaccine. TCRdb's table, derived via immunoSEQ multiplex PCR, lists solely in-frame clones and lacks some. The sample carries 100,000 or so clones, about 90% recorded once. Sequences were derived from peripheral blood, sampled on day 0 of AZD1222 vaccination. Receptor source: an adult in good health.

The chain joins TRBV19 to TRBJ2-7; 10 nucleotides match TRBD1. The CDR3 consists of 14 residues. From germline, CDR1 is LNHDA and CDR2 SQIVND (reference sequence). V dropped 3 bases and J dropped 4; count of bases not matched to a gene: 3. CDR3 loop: CASSIGTGVYEQYF. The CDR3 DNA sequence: TGTGCCAGTAGTATTGGGACAGGGGTATACGAGCAGTACTTC.

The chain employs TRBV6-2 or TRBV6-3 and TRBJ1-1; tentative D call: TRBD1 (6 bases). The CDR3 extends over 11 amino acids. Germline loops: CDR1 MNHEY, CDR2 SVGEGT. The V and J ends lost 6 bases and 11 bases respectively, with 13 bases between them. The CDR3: CASSPRTEAFF. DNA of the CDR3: TGTGCCAGCAGCCCAAGGACAGAGGCTTTCTTT.

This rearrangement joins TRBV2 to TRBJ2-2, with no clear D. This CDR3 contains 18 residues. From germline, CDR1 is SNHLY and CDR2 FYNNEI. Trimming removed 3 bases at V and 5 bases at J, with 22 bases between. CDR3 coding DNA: TGTGCCAGCAGTGAGGTGTCCCAAGGCCCGATAGGAACCGGGGAGCTGTTTTTT. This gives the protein CASSEVSQGPIGTGELFF.

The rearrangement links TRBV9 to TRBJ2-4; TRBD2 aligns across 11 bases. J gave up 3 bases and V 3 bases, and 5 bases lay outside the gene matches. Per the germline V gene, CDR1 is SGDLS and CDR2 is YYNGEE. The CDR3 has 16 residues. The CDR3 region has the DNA TGTGCCAGCAGCGATGGGACTAGCGGAATCAAAAACATTCAGTACTTC. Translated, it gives CASSDGTSGIKNIQYF. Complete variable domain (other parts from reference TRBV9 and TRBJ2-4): DSGVTQTPKHLITATGQRVTLRCSPRSGDLSVYWYQQSLDQGLQFLIQYYNGEERAKGNILERFSAQQFPDLHSELNLSSLELGDSALYFCASSDGTSGIKNIQYFGAGTRLSVL.

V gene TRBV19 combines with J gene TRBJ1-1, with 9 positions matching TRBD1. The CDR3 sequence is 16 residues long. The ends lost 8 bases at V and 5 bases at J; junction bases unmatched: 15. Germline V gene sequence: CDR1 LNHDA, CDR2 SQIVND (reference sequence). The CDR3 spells CASAAGTGKGGTEAFF. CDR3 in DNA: TGTGCCAGTGCAGCCGGGACAGGGAAGGGAGGAACTGAAGCTTTCTTT.

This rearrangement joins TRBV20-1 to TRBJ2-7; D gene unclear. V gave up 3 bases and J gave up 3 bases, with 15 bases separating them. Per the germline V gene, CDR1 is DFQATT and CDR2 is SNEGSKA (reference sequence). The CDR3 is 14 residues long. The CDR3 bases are TGCAGTGCTAGTCGAAGTAGCAGCTTCTACGAGCAGTACTTC. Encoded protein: CSASRSSSFYEQYF.

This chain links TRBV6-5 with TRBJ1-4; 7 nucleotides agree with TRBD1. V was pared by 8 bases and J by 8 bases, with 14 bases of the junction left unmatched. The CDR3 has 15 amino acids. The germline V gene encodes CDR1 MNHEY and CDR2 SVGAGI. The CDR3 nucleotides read TGTGCCAGCCTTTCACAGGGGCAGGGGTGGGAAAAACTGTTTTTT. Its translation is CASLSQGQGWEKLFF.

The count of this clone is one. CDR3 in DNA: TGTGCCAGCAGCGCTACGTCTTCATCGTACAATGAGCAGTTCTTC. Protein sequence: CASSATSSSYNEQFF. The rearrangement links TRBV6-2 or TRBV6-3 to TRBJ2-1; no firm D call. The CDR3 contains 15 residues. Germline V CDR1 and CDR2: MNHEY, SVGEGT. V lost 6 bases to trimming and J lost 4 bases, with 16 bases between them.

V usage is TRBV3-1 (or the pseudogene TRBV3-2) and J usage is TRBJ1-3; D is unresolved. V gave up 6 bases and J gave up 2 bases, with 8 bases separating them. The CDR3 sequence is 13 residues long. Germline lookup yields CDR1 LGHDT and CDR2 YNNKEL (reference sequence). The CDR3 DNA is TGTGCCAGCAGGGATGGGCCTGGAAACACCATATATTTT. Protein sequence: CASRDGPGNTIYF.

CDR3 loop: CASSLTGGEQYV. The CDR3 nucleotides are TGTGCCAGCAGTTTAACAGGGGGCGAGCAGTACGTC. The chain has TRBV12-3 or TRBV12-4 and TRBJ2-7; the match to TRBD1 covers 8 bases. CDR3 length equals 12 residues. V lost 2 bases to trimming and J lost 6 bases; unmatched junction nucleotides: 0.

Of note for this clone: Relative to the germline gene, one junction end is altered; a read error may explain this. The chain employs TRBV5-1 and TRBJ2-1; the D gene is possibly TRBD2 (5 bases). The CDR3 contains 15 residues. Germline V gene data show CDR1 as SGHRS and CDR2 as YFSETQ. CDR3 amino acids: CASTEREFSKNEQFF. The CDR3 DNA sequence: TGTGCCAGCACCGAAAGGGAGTTCAGTAAGAATGAGCAGTTCTTC.

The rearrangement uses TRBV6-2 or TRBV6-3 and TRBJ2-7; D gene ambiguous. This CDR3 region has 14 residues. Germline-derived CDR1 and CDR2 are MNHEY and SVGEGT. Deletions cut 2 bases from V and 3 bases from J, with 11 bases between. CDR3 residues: CASSYGPQLYEQYV. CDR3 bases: TGTGCCAGCAGTTACGGCCCCCAGCTCTACGAGCAGTACGTC.

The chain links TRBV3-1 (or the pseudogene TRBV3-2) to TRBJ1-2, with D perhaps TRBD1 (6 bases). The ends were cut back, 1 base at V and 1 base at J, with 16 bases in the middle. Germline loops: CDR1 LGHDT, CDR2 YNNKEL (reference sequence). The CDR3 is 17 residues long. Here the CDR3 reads CASSQVGGGRGNYGYTF. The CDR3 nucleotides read TGTGCCAGCAGCCAAGTTGGGGGGGGCAGAGGTAACTATGGCTACACCTTC.

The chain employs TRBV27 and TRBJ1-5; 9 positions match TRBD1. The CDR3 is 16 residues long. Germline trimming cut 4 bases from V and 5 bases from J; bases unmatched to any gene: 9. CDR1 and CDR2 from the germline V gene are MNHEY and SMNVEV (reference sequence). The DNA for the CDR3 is TGTGCCAGCAGTTCCCTAGACAGGGGGATTCATCAGCCCCAGCATTTT. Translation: CASSSLDRGIHQPQHF.

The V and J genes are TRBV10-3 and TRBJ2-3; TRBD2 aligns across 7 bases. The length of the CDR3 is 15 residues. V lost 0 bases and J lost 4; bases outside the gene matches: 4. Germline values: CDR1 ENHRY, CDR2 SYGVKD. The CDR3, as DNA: TGTGCCATCAGTGAGTCGACGGGAGGCGCAGATACGCAGTATTTT. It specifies CAISESTGGADTQYF.

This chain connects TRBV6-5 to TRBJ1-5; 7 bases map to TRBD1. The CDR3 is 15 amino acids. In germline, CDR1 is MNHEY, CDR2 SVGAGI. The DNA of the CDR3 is TGTGCTTCGCGCAGGGGGGGCGAGGCGGTCCAGCCCCAGCATTTT. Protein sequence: CASRRGGEAVQPQHF.

In DNA form, the CDR3 reads TGTGCCAGCAGTTTTGGACAGGGGGCCGACGGCTACACCTTC. Its protein is CASSFGQGADGYTF. The gene calls are TRBV6-5 and TRBJ1-2, with 11 positions matching TRBD1. This CDR3 comprises 14 residues. CDR1 MNHEY and CDR2 SVGAGI come from the germline V gene. V dropped 4 bases and J dropped 8; count of bases not matched to a gene: 6.

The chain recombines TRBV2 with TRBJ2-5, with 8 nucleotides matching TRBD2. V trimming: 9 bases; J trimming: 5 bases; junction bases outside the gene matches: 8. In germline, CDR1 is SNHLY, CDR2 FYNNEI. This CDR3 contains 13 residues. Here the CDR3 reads CASPGGAGETQYF. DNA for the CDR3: TGTGCCAGTCCCGGGGGGGCAGGGGAGACCCAGTACTTC.

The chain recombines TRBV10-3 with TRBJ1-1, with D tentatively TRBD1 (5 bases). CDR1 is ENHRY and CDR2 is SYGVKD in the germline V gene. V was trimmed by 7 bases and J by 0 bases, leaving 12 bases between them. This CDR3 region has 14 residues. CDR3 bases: TGTGCCATCACGGCAGGGTTTGTGAACACTGAAGCTTTCTTT. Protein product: CAITAGFVNTEAFF.

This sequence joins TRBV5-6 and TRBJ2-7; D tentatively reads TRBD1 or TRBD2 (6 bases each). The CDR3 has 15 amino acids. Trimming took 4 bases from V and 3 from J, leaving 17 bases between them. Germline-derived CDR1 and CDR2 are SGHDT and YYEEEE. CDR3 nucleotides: TGTGCCAGCAGCCGGTACAGGGAGGCCCTCTACGAGCAGTACTTC. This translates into CASSRYREALYEQYF. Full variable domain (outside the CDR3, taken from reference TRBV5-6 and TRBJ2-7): DAGVTQSPTHLIKTRGQQVTLRCSPKSGHDTVSWYQQALGQGPQFIFQYYEEEERQRGNFPDRFSGHQFPNYSSELNVNALLLGDSALYLCASSRYREALYEQYFGPGTRLTVT.